The next 30 T cell receptor beta chains were all read from a single sample in a study of cytomegalovirus exposure and HLA in healthy donors. The PCR contained 60 Vbeta and 13 Jbeta primers. The table came from immunoSEQ multiplex PCR; TCRdb's copy has only in-frame clones and leaves some out. The table shows under 200,000 clones, with around 78% occurring only once. Input material: PBMCs. The receptors were gathered from a man aged 25 to 40 in good health and CMV-seronegative.

CDR3 DNA sequence: TGCAGCACAACAGGGGGCTACGAGCAGTACTTC. It is translated as CSTTGGYEQYF. The chain carries TRBV29-1 and TRBJ2-5, with 8 bases matching TRBD1. The J call may be wrong; the DNA end is better matched by TRBJ2-7. CDR1 and CDR2 (germline): SQVTM, ANQGSEA. This CDR3 spans 11 amino acids.

V is TRBV27 and J is TRBJ1-2; 7 bases are a match to TRBD1. Germline V gives CDR1 MNHEY, CDR2 SMNVEV (reference sequence). The ends lost 6 bases at V and 5 bases at J; junction bases unmatched: 9. The CDR3 length is 14 residues. The CDR3 here is CASSPAGGDYGYTF. CDR3 in DNA: TGTGCCAGCAGCCCGGCAGGGGGAGATTATGGCTACACCTTC.

The genes are TRBV6-5 and TRBJ1-6, with 8 bases lining up with TRBD1. CDR3 size: 15 residues. V shed 0 bases and J 7 bases; nucleotides not matched to a gene: 2. Germline assignment: CDR1 MNHEY and CDR2 SVGAGI. This CDR3 is CASSYSSGGNSPLHF. CDR3 DNA: TGTGCCAGCAGTTACTCATCAGGGGGCAATTCACCCCTCCACTTT.

The rearrangement joins TRBV11-2 to TRBJ2-3, with 10 bases aligning to TRBD2. The CDR3 runs 15 residues. The trim removed 5 bases at V and 1 base at J, leaving 3 bases unmatched. CDR1 SGHAT and CDR2 FQNNGV come from the germline V gene. CDR3 protein: CASSTGTSGTDTQYF. The DNA of the CDR3 is TGTGCCAGCAGCACCGGGACTAGCGGCACAGATACGCAGTATTTT.

This clone was seen a handful of times. The V call is TRBV10-3, the J call TRBJ2-7; D ambiguous. CDR3 length: 13 amino acids. Germline CDR1 is ENHRY and CDR2 is SYGVKD. Trimming took off 4 bases at V and 3 bases at J, with 10 bases between the two ends. The CDR3 DNA follows: TGTGCCATCAGTGGCCCAGGCGTCTACGAGCAGTACTTC. Translation: CAISGPGVYEQYF.

V gene TRBV28 combines with J gene TRBJ2-5; 10 nucleotides match TRBD2. Per the germline V gene, CDR1 is MDHEN and CDR2 is SYDVKM. With 6 bases clipped from V and 2 bases from J, the junction kept 9 bases outside the gene matches. The CDR3 sequence is 16 residues long. This CDR3 is CASSPWTSGPQETQYF. The CDR3 nucleotides read TGTGCCAGCAGCCCTTGGACTAGCGGACCTCAAGAGACCCAGTACTTC. Full variable domain (remainder filled in from reference TRBV28 and TRBJ2-5): DVKVTQSSRYLVKRTGEKVFLECVQDMDHENMFWYRQDPGLGLRLIYFSYDVKMKEKGDIPEGYSVSREKKERFSLILESASTNQTSMYLCASSPWTSGPQETQYFGPGTRLLVL.

The chain employs TRBV9 and TRBJ2-1, with 7 bases lining up with TRBD2. The trim removed 2 bases at V and 4 bases at J, leaving 15 bases unmatched. The germline V gene encodes CDR1 SGDLS and CDR2 YYNGEE. This CDR3 spans 18 amino acids. CDR3 nucleotides: TGTGCCAGCAGCGTGGGGGAGGGTGGAATTGGGAATTACAATGAGCAGTTCTTC. Translation: CASSVGEGGIGNYNEQFF.

The J gene is TRBJ1-2, the V gene TRBV6-6, with D unclear. The CDR3 totals 12 residues. Per the germline V gene, CDR1 is MNHNY and CDR2 is SVGAGI (reference sequence). Trimming stripped 4 bases from V and 2 bases from J, with 5 bases between. CDR3 protein: CASSSLNYGYTF. The CDR3, as DNA: TGTGCCAGCAGTTCCTTGAACTATGGCTACACCTTC.

This clone was found a few times. The chain is built from TRBV5-6 and TRBJ1-4, with TRBD1 matching over 11 bases. The CDR3 is 16 residues long. With V trimmed by 4 bases and J by 8 bases, 10 bases remained unmatched. Germline CDR1 and CDR2: SGHDT and YYEEEE. The CDR3 sequence is CASSGGQGVRYEKLFF. The DNA of the CDR3 is TGTGCCAGCAGCGGGGGACAGGGGGTAAGATACGAAAAACTGTTTTTT.

This chain uses TRBV5-4 with TRBJ1-2, with TRBD1 as a possible D gene (6 bases). The CDR3 has 15 amino acids. Germline CDR1 reads SGHNT; CDR2 reads YYREEE (reference sequence). The V gene lost 4 bases and the J gene lost 4 bases, with 17 bases spanning the gap. Here the CDR3 reads CASSQSPGDGYGYTF. CDR3 coding DNA: TGTGCCAGCAGCCAAAGCCCAGGGGACGGCTATGGCTACACCTTC. The full variable domain, with the rest looked up from reference TRBV5-4 and TRBJ1-2, is ETGVTQSPTHLIKTRGQQVTLRCSSQSGHNTVSWYQQALGQGPQFIFQYYREEENGRGNFPPRFSGLQFPNYSSELNVNALELDDSALYLCASSQSPGDGYGYTFGSGTRLTVV.

The rearrangement links TRBV7-9 to TRBJ1-5; D call uncertain. V lost 5 bases and J 4 bases, leaving 6 bases between the germline ends. Germline assignment: CDR1 SEHNR and CDR2 FQNEAQ (reference sequence). The CDR3 runs to 12 residues. This CDR3 is CASSTTNQPQHF. DNA of the CDR3: TGTGCCAGCAGCACCACAAATCAGCCCCAGCATTTT. The complete variable domain, with remaining parts taken from reference TRBV7-9 and TRBJ1-5, reads DTGVSQNPRHKITKRGQNVTFRCDPISEHNRLYWYRQTLGQGPEFLTYFQNEAQLEKSRLLSDRFSAERPKGSFSTLEIQRTEQGDSAMYLCASSTTNQPQHFGDGTRLSIL.

Written as DNA, the CDR3 is TGTGCCAGTAGTATGCGGGCTTCGGGCGAGCAGTACTTC. Translation gives CASSMRASGEQYF. The chain links TRBV19 to TRBJ2-7; D is perhaps TRBD2 (5 bases). Germline CDR1 LNHDA, CDR2 SQIVND (reference sequence). The CDR3 is 13 amino acids. The V end lost 3 bases, the J end lost 6 bases, and 12 bases lay between the germline ends.

This rearrangement joins TRBV5-4 to TRBJ1-4; TRBD1 matches 9 bases. There are 14 residues in the CDR3. The J segment lost 6 bases and the V segment lost 4 bases, leaving 4 bases of the junction unmatched. The germline CDR1 and CDR2 sequences are SGHNT and YYREEE (reference sequence). The DNA for the CDR3 is TGTGCCAGCAGCCCAACAGGGGGCGATGAAAAACTGTTTTTT. Translation gives CASSPTGGDEKLFF.

This sequence joins TRBV25-1 and TRBJ1-5; a weak D match, TRBD1 (6 bases). The CDR3 loop spans 16 amino acids. The germline gives CDR1 MGHDK, CDR2 SYGVNS. V lost 1 base and J 6 bases, leaving 16 bases between the germline ends. The CDR3 loop is CASSEWGPGAGQPQHF. The CDR3 nucleotides are TGTGCCAGCAGTGAATGGGGGCCAGGGGCCGGTCAGCCCCAGCATTTT.

This clone occurred once. The chain combines TRBV6-5 with TRBJ1-1, with 7 bases lining up with TRBD1. The length of the CDR3 is 14 residues. V trimming: 2 bases; J trimming: 2 bases; junction bases outside the gene matches: 2. CDR1 is MNHEY, CDR2 SVGAGI, per germline. As DNA, the CDR3 is TGTGCCAGCAGTTACGTAGGGGGCAACACTGAAGCTTTCTTT. This sequence encodes CASSYVGGNTEAFF.

The V gene is TRBV6-6, the J gene TRBJ2-3, with D maybe TRBD1 (6 bases). This CDR3 comprises 14 residues. The germline gives CDR1 MNHNY, CDR2 SVGAGI (reference sequence). V lost 7 bases and J 2 bases, leaving 13 bases between the germline ends. CDR3 DNA: TGTGCCAGCACCTACAGGGATGTCACAGATACGCAGTATTTT. It encodes CASTYRDVTDTQYF.

The rearrangement joins TRBV2 to TRBJ2-1; 12 bases match TRBD2. The CDR3 sequence is 16 residues long. Germline CDR1 and CDR2: SNHLY and FYNNEI. V shed 4 bases, J shed 7 bases, and the junction held 8 bases outside the gene matches. The CDR3 coding sequence is TGTGCCAGCAGTGTTCTAGCGGGAGGGGGTTGGAATGAGCAGTTCTTC. It is translated as CASSVLAGGGWNEQFF.

The chain carries TRBV5-1 and TRBJ2-3; a weak D match, TRBD2 (6 bases). V lost 1 base, J lost 0 bases, and 18 bases lay in between. Germline V gene sequence: CDR1 SGHRS, CDR2 YFSETQ. There are 18 residues in the CDR3. For the CDR3, the DNA is TGCGCCAGCAGCTTGTGGGCTAGCGCATTCCCTAGCACAGATACGCAGTATTTT. The encoded protein is CASSLWASAFPSTDTQYF.

The chain is built from TRBV10-3 and TRBJ1-1; maybe TRBD1 (5 bases). Trimming removed 2 bases at V and 6 bases at J, with 10 bases between. The CDR3 is made up of 13 amino acids. The germline V gene has CDR1 ENHRY and CDR2 SYGVKD. In nucleotides, the CDR3 is TGTGCCATCAGTGAGGGGGCCCCGGCTGAAGCTTTCTTT. Amino acids: CAISEGAPAEAFF.

The chain employs TRBV6-1 and TRBJ1-2; possible D gene TRBD1, 6 bases. This CDR3 spans 13 amino acids. Germline CDR1 and CDR2: MNHNS and SASEGT. CDR3 coding DNA: TGTGCGGGTCAACAGGGACGAATGGATGGCTACACCTTC. Protein: CAGQQGRMDGYTF.

The chain carries TRBV7-3 and TRBJ2-1; D not certain. The CDR3 runs 13 residues. From germline, CDR1 is SGHTA and CDR2 FQGTGA. Between the trimmed V and J ends, which lost 6 bases and 6 bases, there was a span of 12 bases. This chain's CDR3 is CASSLLLTNEQFF. The CDR3 DNA reads as TGTGCCAGCAGTCTGCTGCTAACCAATGAGCAGTTCTTC.

In this sample, this clone turned up a few times. The chain recombines TRBV5-1 with TRBJ1-1, with a tentative D call TRBD1 (5 bases). V lost 4 bases and J lost 6, with 13 bases in between. The CDR3 is made up of 13 amino acids. Germline-derived CDR1 and CDR2 are SGHRS and YFSETQ. The CDR3 spells CASSIRDSAEAFF. CDR3 DNA sequence: TGCGCCAGCAGCATCCGGGACTCAGCTGAAGCTTTCTTT.

The chain recombines TRBV2 with TRBJ2-3; D perhaps matches TRBD1 (6 bases). Germline CDR1 and CDR2: SNHLY and FYNNEI. The V end lost 5 bases, the J end lost 2 bases, and 8 bases lay between the germline ends. CDR3 length: 13 residues. Here the CDR3 DNA reads TGTGCCAGCAGTTGGGACACCACAGATACGCAGTATTTT. Protein: CASSWDTTDTQYF.

This sequence joins TRBV19 and TRBJ1-5; 9 bases map to TRBD1. CDR3 length: 13 residues. Trimming took 8 bases from V and 2 from J; bases not matched to a gene: 1. Germline V gene sequence: CDR1 LNHDA, CDR2 SQIVND (reference sequence). As DNA, the CDR3 is TGTGCCAGTGGGGACAGGGGCAATCAGCCCCAGCATTTT. This gives the protein CASGDRGNQPQHF.

This clone appeared once. This sequence joins TRBV9 and TRBJ2-1, with no clear D. The V and J ends lost 2 bases and 9 bases respectively, with 21 bases between them. CDR3 length: 16 residues. Germline V gene lookup returns CDR1 SGDLS and CDR2 YYNGEE. CDR3 sequence (DNA): TGTGCCAGCAGCGTTTCGTGGTCCCCGGAGTGGGTTGAGCAGTTCTTC. This translates into CASSVSWSPEWVEQFF.

The rearrangement joins TRBV19 to TRBJ2-1, with a tentative D call TRBD1 (6 bases). CDR3 length equals 12 residues. Germline CDR1 is LNHDA and CDR2 is SQIVND (reference sequence). V lost 9 bases, J lost 4 bases, and 10 bases lay in between. CDR3 protein: CASNRAYNEQFF. The CDR3 DNA follows: TGTGCCAGCAACAGGGCATACAATGAGCAGTTCTTC.

This clone appeared once. This chain connects TRBV5-4 to TRBJ2-3; 7 positions match TRBD1. Per germline, CDR1 SGHNT and CDR2 YYREEE (reference sequence). CDR3 size: 15 residues. Losses at the gene ends were 4 bases for V and 2 bases for J; bases not matched to a gene: 7. The CDR3 DNA reads as TGTGCCAGCAGCCGACCGGGACAGCCCACAGATACGCAGTATTTT. Translating it yields CASSRPGQPTDTQYF.

Only a few counts were recorded for this clone. This chain connects TRBV28 to TRBJ1-3; no definite D call. The CDR3 consists of 15 residues. Germline V gives CDR1 MDHEN, CDR2 SYDVKM. V was clipped by 5 bases and J by 0 bases, with 11 bases between them. This CDR3 is CASSRQAFSGNTIYF. For the CDR3, the DNA is TGTGCCAGCAGTAGGCAGGCCTTCTCTGGAAACACCATATATTTT.

As for this clone: At the DNA level, this CDR3 is encoded by other sequences in the same sample as well. This chain joins TRBV2 and TRBJ2-7; TRBD2 aligns across 7 bases. Germline CDR1 and CDR2: SNHLY and FYNNEI. The CDR3 sequence is 13 residues long. The V and J ends lost 3 bases and 7 bases, in that order; junction bases with no gene match: 6. The CDR3: CASSDSGGWEQYF. The CDR3 nucleotides read TGTGCCAGCAGTGATTCCGGGGGGTGGGAGCAGTACTTC.

The genes are TRBV11-1 and TRBJ2-5; D not resolved. CDR1 is SGHAT and CDR2 is FQDESV in the germline V gene (reference sequence). V was clipped by 4 bases and J by 3 bases, with 6 bases between them. The CDR3 length is 12 residues. As DNA, the CDR3 is TGTGCCAGCAGCTGGAGAGAAGAGACCCAGTACTTC. This encodes CASSWREETQYF.